The clone carrying this T cell receptor (beta chain) was recorded a few times. These data come from a study of patients and donors after allogeneic stem cell transplantation. Each CDR3 protein is one row after TCRdb ran MiXCR on the RT-PCR reads. The sample has 920,000 or so distinct CDR3 sequences; more than 15% are singletons. The CDR3 contains 16 residues. Germline values: CDR1 MNHNS, CDR2 SASEGT. V gave up 6 bases and J gave up 5 bases; unmatched junction bases: 13. This chain joins TRBV6-1 and TRBJ1-5, with TRBD1 matching 7 bases. The sample was blood, either unsorted or a sorted T cell fraction (not recorded which). The receptor comes from a human donor who was either an allogeneic HSCT recipient or a stem cell or donor lymphocyte infusion donor (not recorded which). It is not recorded whose cells these are; they may come from a transplant donor. The CDR3 coding sequence is TGTGCCAGCAGCCTAGGGGGCCCCGAATCCCATCAGCCCCAGCATTTT. Encoded protein: CASSLGGPESHQPQHF.